This T cell receptor (beta chain) was found in a study of early T cells in non-severe SARS-CoV-2 infection (dated by TCRdb to about 2021). Some background on the complete study: Because TCR sequencing relied on bulk RNA taken from unsorted whole blood, pairing of alpha and beta chains was not possible. The research as a whole found: Matching against VDJdb was skewed toward anti-spike CD8 responses, likely underestimated virus-specific expansions, and missed private and CD4 specificities.

A case-control design nested within a healthcare worker cohort in London, UK, was used, with weekly nasopharyngeal swab PCR tests and blood sampling performed. Healthcare workers were enrolled in the week of the UK lockdown, from 23 to 31 March 2020, and were followed every week for up to roughly 15 weeks. Library preparation was by 5' RACE. Sequencer: NextSeq 500. The TCR library protocol attached unique molecular identifiers to individual cDNA molecules to correct for sequencing error and PCR bias. TCR alpha and beta chains were both sequenced, and the abundances of alpha and beta sequences in each sample were closely correlated with each other. As for how the authors treated the data: V gene, J gene and CDR3 annotation of TCR sequences was performed with Decombinator V4. TCRs were defined as expanded if a significant change between any two time points was detected under a Poisson model with p below 0.0001. TCR abundances were normalised to the total number of TCRs sequenced per sample and expressed as counts per million. VDJdb, accessed 1 November 2021, was searched for CMV, EBV and SARS-CoV-2 annotated TCRs, excluding TCRs annotated for multiple antigens. Using fastp trimming at Q25 and MiXCR clonotype assembly, TCRdb reanalyzed the public sequencing data and kept in-frame beta chains. Rows with a matching CDR3 protein are joined into one entry that keeps the most common DNA and genes. The V and J calls reflect TCRdb's pipeline rather than the authors' work. This sample has approximately 99,000 distinct CDR3 sequences in its table, and roughly 12% of those were observed once. Less than 3.5% of the sample comes from the top ten.

In this sample, this clonotype turned up many times. Its antigen target is currently unknown. Base qualities are not recorded, but no much larger clone differs from it by a single base. The sequence derives from an adult who was a healthcare worker with PCR-confirmed SARS-CoV-2 infection or an uninfected control (not recorded which). Sequencing input: whole blood.

The DNA is as follows: TGTGCCAGCAGCCTAACCCGCAATGAGCAGTTCTTC. Its protein product is CASSLTRNEQFF. Recombination connected TRBV11-2 to TRBJ2-1, with the D gene too uncertain to name. The trim is 5 bases for V and 6 bases for J, with a gap of 8 bases between the germline ends. The CDR3 numbers 12 residues from cysteine through phenylalanine. The CDR3 DNA has 36 bases and is translated from base 1. Per the germline V gene, SGHAT is the CDR1 and FQNNGV is the CDR2.